Below, 17 T cell receptor beta chains from the same sample are listed, as sequenced in a study of blood T cells in healthy people across ages (dated by TCRdb to about 2015). Library creation used 5' RACE. TCRdb lists the instrument as Illumina HiSeq 2500. The second PCR ran for about 6 to 11 cycles and used a J-beta primer mix along with a sample-barcoded 5' primer. TCRdb reprocessing: public reads trimmed at Q25 with fastp, clones called with MiXCR, in-frame beta chains kept. A single entry per CDR3 protein holds the most common genes and DNA from its merged rows. This sample lists more than 900,000 distinct CDR3 sequences; less than 25% were detected once. The ten largest account for less than 0.85% of the sample. This sample also belongs to another study, concerning T cells of mothers and their children.

Material for sequencing was blood. The receptors come from a girl aged 2-10 years in good health.

The V call is TRBV7-2, the J call TRBJ1-4, with D possibly matching TRBD1 (6 bases). Germline values: CDR1 SGHTA, CDR2 FQGNSA. CDR3 length equals 16 residues. Trimming pared 5 bases from V and 7 bases from J, leaving 20 bases between. CDR3 amino acids: CASSPTGPGDREKLFF. The CDR3 DNA follows: TGTGCCAGCAGCCCCACTGGGCCAGGGGATCGTGAAAAACTGTTTTTT.

The gene calls are TRBV9 and TRBJ1-1, with D perhaps TRBD1 (5 bases). The CDR3 has 14 residues. Germline CDR1 and CDR2: SGDLS and YYNGEE. The germline V and J ends were trimmed by 2 bases and 4 bases, with 12 bases remaining between them. The CDR3 DNA reads TGTGCCAGCAGCGTCGGGGGTACGGGCACTGAAGCTTTCTTT. Translation gives CASSVGGTGTEAFF.

For this clonotype: This sequence may be a read error, since a much larger clone differs from it by one base. The rearrangement uses TRBV12-3 or TRBV12-4 and TRBJ1-1, with D maybe TRBD1 (5 bases). The CDR3 covers 13 residues. The CDR3: CASTFGGNTVAFF. For the CDR3, the DNA is TGTGCCAGCACCTTTGGGGGGAACACTGTAGCTTTCTTT.

This clonotype was found a few times. The rearrangement uses TRBV9 and TRBJ1-4; a weak D match, TRBD1 (5 bases). The germline V and J ends were trimmed by 0 bases and 7 bases, with 16 bases remaining between them. This CDR3 is 16 amino acids long. CDR1 SGDLS and CDR2 YYNGEE come from the germline V gene. CDR3 amino acids: CASSVAGAGPGEKLFF. In nucleotides, the CDR3 is TGTGCCAGCAGCGTAGCTGGGGCAGGCCCTGGTGAAAAACTGTTTTTT.

The chain recombines TRBV5-1 with TRBJ2-5; possibly TRBD1 for D (6 bases). Per the germline V gene, CDR1 is SGHRS and CDR2 is YFSETQ. The CDR3 is 14 residues long. V was trimmed by 3 bases and J by 2 bases, leaving 11 bases between them. The CDR3 spells CASSSLGQQETQYF. The CDR3 coding sequence is TGCGCCAGCAGCTCTCTAGGACAGCAAGAGACCCAGTACTTC.

This clonotype was found a few times. CDR3 nucleotides: TGTGCCAGCAGCCCAACAGGGGAGGACGAGCAGTACTTC. Protein sequence: CASSPTGEDEQYF. The rearrangement joins TRBV9 to TRBJ2-7; weak D call: TRBD1 (7 bases). Germline V CDR1 and CDR2: SGDLS, YYNGEE. The germline V and J ends were trimmed by 4 bases and 5 bases, with 13 bases remaining between them. This CDR3 comprises 13 residues.

The sample holds a few counts of this clonotype. J is TRBJ2-7 and V is TRBV10-2; D possibly corresponds to TRBD1 (5 bases). The DNA end favors TRBJ2-5, so the J call may be wrong. This CDR3 comprises 15 residues. The germline V gene encodes CDR1 WSHSY and CDR2 SAAADI. In DNA, the CDR3 is TGCGCCAGCAGAGAGACCAACAGGATCCAAGAGACCCAGTACTTC. This encodes CASRETNRIQETQYF.

This clonotype has just a few counts. The chain carries TRBV7-3 and TRBJ1-4, with no clear D. CDR3 length: 16 amino acids. V was cut by 8 bases and J by 2 bases, with 18 bases left in between. Germline V lookup: CDR1 SGHTA, CDR2 FQGTGA. CDR3 bases: TGTGCCAGCGAAAGGATCGGAGGGCCTACTAATGAAAAACTGTTTTTT. Residues: CASERIGGPTNEKLFF.

In this sample, this clonotype turned up a few times. The V gene is TRBV20-1, the J gene TRBJ2-5, with 9 bases aligning to TRBD2. The tail of the sequence fits TRBJ2-1 better, so the J call may be wrong. This CDR3 has 12 residues. CDR1 and CDR2 (germline): DFQATT, SNEGSKA (reference sequence). The CDR3 region is CSARVAGGLQFF. For the CDR3, the DNA is TGCAGTGCTAGAGTTGCGGGGGGGCTCCAGTTCTTC.

This clonotype was detected only a few times. This chain connects TRBV7-9 to TRBJ2-3, with no clear D. The CDR3 totals 12 residues. In germline, CDR1 is SEHNR, CDR2 FQNEAQ (reference sequence). Trimming stripped 2 bases from V and 7 bases from J, with 7 bases between. The CDR3 region has the DNA TGTGCCAGCAGCTTAATAGAAAATACGCAGTATTTT. Its protein is CASSLIENTQYF.

This clonotype was detected only a few times. The chain has TRBV2 and TRBJ1-4; TRBD1 is a possible D gene (5 bases). V was pared by 7 bases and J by 4 bases, with 16 bases between. This CDR3 spans 15 amino acids. The germline CDR1 and CDR2 sequences are SNHLY and FYNNEI. The CDR3 is CASILPGPLNEKLFF. The CDR3 nucleotides are TGTGCCAGCATTCTACCAGGGCCGCTTAATGAAAAACTGTTTTTT.

The chain links TRBV28 to TRBJ2-3; 7 bases map to TRBD2. The CDR3 consists of 17 residues. V trimming: 10 bases; J trimming: 6 bases; junction bases outside the gene matches: 22. In germline, CDR1 is MDHEN, CDR2 SYDVKM. The CDR3, as DNA: TGTGCCACCCAAACTAGCGCGACCCGTCGGCATTCGGATACGCAGTATTTT. Its protein is CATQTSATRRHSDTQYF.

This clonotype occurred many times. At one boundary the junction diverges from the germline segment, which might be a read error. The J gene is TRBJ1-2, the V gene TRBV5-1, with TRBD1 matching over 7 bases. The CDR3 runs 13 residues. Looked up from germline, CDR1 is SGHRS and CDR2 is YFSETQ. CDR3 protein: CASSLQGNYGYTF. The CDR3 DNA follows: TGTGCCAGCAGTTTACAGGGGAACTATGGCTACACCTTC.

The gene calls are TRBV3-1 and TRBJ2-7; 7 bases match TRBD2. This CDR3 region has 15 residues. V lost 1 base, J lost 3 bases, and 6 bases stayed unmatched. Germline V CDR1 and CDR2: LGHDT, YNNKEL (reference sequence). In DNA, the CDR3 is TGTGCCAGCAGCCAAGGTATTGCGGGGGTCTACGAGCAGTACTTC. Encoded protein: CASSQGIAGVYEQYF.

Worth noting for this clonotype: Relative to the germline gene, one junction end is altered; a read error may explain this. The V and J genes are TRBV28 and TRBJ2-5; 7 bases agree with TRBD2. The CDR3 loop spans 11 amino acids. The germline V gene has CDR1 MDHEN and CDR2 SYDVKM. CDR3 sequence (DNA): TGTGCCGCGTCCGGGACTACGTCGGAGCTCTTC. The encoded protein is CAASGTTSELF.

This clonotype has just a few counts. The chain couples TRBV24-1 to TRBJ2-5, with no clear D. Germline assignment: CDR1 KGHDR and CDR2 SFDVKD. This CDR3 comprises 14 residues. V lost 3 bases to trimming and J lost 5 bases, with 12 bases between them. The CDR3 here is CATSDLNAKETQYF. The DNA for the CDR3 is TGTGCCACCAGTGATCTTAACGCCAAGGAGACCCAGTACTTC.

With respect to this clonotype: A read error may produce the germline difference seen at one junction end. J is TRBJ1-2 and V is TRBV12-5; the D gene is possibly TRBD1 (6 bases). CDR1 is LGHNT, CDR2 FRNRAP, per germline. There are 13 residues in the CDR3. CDR3 bases: TGTGCTAGTGGTTTTGGACAGAACTACGGCTACACCTTC. The encoded protein is CASGFGQNYGYTF.